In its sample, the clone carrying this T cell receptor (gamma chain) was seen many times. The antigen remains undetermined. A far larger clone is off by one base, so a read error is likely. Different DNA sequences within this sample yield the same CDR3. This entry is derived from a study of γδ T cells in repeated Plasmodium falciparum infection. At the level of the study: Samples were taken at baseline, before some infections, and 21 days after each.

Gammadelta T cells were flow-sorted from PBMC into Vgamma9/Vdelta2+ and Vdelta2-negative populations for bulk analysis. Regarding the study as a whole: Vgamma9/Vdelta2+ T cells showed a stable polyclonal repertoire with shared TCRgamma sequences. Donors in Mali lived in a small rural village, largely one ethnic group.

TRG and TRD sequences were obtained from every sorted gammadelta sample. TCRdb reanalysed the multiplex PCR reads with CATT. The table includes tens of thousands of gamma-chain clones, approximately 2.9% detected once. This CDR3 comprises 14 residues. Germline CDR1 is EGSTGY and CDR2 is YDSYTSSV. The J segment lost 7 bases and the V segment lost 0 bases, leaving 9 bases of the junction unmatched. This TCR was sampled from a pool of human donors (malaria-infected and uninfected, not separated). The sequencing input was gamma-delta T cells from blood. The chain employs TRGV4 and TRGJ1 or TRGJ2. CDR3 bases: TGTGCCACCTGGGATGGGCGGGTGAACTATAAGAAACTCTTT. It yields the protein CATWDGRVNYKKLF.